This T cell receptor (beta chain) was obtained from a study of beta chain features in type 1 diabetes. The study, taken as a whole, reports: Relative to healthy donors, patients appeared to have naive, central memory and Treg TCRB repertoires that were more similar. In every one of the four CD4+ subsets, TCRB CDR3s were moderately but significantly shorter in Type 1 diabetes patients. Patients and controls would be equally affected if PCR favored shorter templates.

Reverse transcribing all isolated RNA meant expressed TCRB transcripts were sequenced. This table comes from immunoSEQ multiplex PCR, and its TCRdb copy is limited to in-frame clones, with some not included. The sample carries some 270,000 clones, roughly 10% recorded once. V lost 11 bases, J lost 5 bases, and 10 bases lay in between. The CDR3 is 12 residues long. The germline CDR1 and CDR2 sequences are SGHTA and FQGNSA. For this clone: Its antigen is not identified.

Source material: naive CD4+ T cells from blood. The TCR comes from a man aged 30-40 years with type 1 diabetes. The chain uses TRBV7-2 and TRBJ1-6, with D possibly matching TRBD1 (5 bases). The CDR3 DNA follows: TGTGCCGGAGGGGAGAATAATTCACCCCTCCACTTT. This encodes CAGGENNSPLHF.